The 11 T cell receptor beta chains given below trace back to one sample, sequenced in a study of cytomegalovirus exposure and HLA in healthy donors. Data came from immunoSEQ multiplex PCR; TCRdb stores just in-frame clones and leaves some out. The sample consists of roughly 150,000 clones, about 89% of them appearing once. Sequencing used PBMCs. All receptors derive from a young woman in good health and CMV-seropositive.

The chain links TRBV13 to TRBJ2-7, with 7 bases identical to TRBD2. Trimming cost V 3 bases and J 2 bases; bases outside gene matches: 7. CDR3 length: 15 amino acids. In germline, CDR1 is PRHDT, CDR2 FYEKMQ (reference sequence). In DNA, the CDR3 is TGTGCCAGCAGCTTTACCGGGACTAAAACCTACGAGCAGTACTTC. Its translation is CASSFTGTKTYEQYF.

The chain has TRBV4-1 and TRBJ2-7; 14 bases are a match to TRBD2. CDR3 length: 18 residues. With V trimmed by 2 bases and J by 3 bases, 9 bases remained unmatched. Germline CDR1 reads MGHRA; CDR2 reads YSYEKL. The CDR3 sequence: CASSQKGYGTSGSYEQYF. The DNA for the CDR3 is TGCGCCAGCAGCCAAAAAGGATACGGGACTAGCGGGAGCTACGAGCAGTACTTC.

J is TRBJ2-7 and V is TRBV30, with 10 bases that match TRBD1. CDR1 and CDR2 (germline): GTSNPN, SVGIG (reference sequence). This CDR3 spans 16 amino acids. V shed 4 bases, J shed 1 base, and the junction held 10 bases outside the gene matches. The CDR3 spells CAWKETGGIGSYEQYF. The CDR3 DNA reads as TGTGCCTGGAAGGAGACAGGGGGCATCGGATCCTACGAGCAGTACTTC. The complete variable domain, with remaining parts taken from reference TRBV30 and TRBJ2-7, reads SQTIHQWPATLVQPVGSPLSLECTVEGTSNPNLYWYRQAAGRGLQLLFYSVGIGQISSEVPQNLSASRPQDRQFILSSKKLLLSDSGFYLCAWKETGGIGSYEQYFGPGTRLTVT.

The CDR3 sequence is CAWSVSGRGRISGNTIYF. As DNA, the CDR3 is TGTGCCTGGAGTGTAAGCGGCAGGGGAAGAATCTCTGGAAACACCATATATTTT. This chain links TRBV30 with TRBJ1-3; tentative D call: TRBD1 (6 bases). V gave up 0 bases and J gave up 0 bases, with 18 bases separating them. The CDR3 totals 18 residues. Germline CDR1 is GTSNPN and CDR2 is SVGIG (reference sequence).

The chain has TRBV6-6 and TRBJ1-2; D call uncertain. CDR1 and CDR2 (germline): MNHNY, SVGAGI (reference sequence). The CDR3 length is 14 residues. The V gene lost 2 bases and the J gene lost 0 bases, with 7 bases spanning the gap. The CDR3: CASSYRGTNYGYTF. The DNA of the CDR3 is TGTGCCAGCAGTTACCGGGGAACTAACTATGGCTACACCTTC.

CDR3 DNA sequence: TGTGCCAGTAGTCCCGGGACAGGGCCCTACGAGCAGTACTTC. It yields the protein CASSPGTGPYEQYF. V usage is TRBV19 and J usage is TRBJ2-7; TRBD1 aligns across 9 bases. The junction had 4 bases not matched to a gene; V was cut back by 5 bases and J by 2 bases. The CDR3 is 14 amino acids. The germline CDR1 and CDR2 sequences are LNHDA and SQIVND (reference sequence).

The DNA of the CDR3 is TGCGCCAGGTGGGATTTCCCGTCGGTGGGACTAGCGGTTAGAATTGAGCAGTTCTTC. Protein product: CARWDFPSVGLAVRIEQFF. The J gene is TRBJ2-1, the V gene TRBV4-3; TRBD2 agrees at 11 bases. Trimming removed 9 bases from V and 9 bases from J; junction bases left unmatched: 25. The CDR3 length is 19 residues. Germline values: CDR1 LGHNA, CDR2 YSLEER.

CDR3 DNA: TGTGCCAGCAGTCGGGACAGGGGTGCGGAAAAACTGTTTTTT. This translates into CASSRDRGAEKLFF. The V and J genes are TRBV6-5 and TRBJ1-4; TRBD1 aligns across 10 bases. V lost 5 bases and J lost 8; bases outside the gene matches: 5. The V gene's germline CDR1 is MNHEY and CDR2 SVGAGI. CDR3 length: 14 residues.

This chain uses TRBV4-3 with TRBJ1-1; D might be TRBD1 (6 bases). Trimming stripped 4 bases from V and 3 bases from J, with 12 bases between. The germline gives CDR1 LGHNA, CDR2 YSLEER. This CDR3 has 14 amino acids. This CDR3 reads CASSLRTVDTEAFF. The CDR3 DNA is TGCGCCAGCAGCCTCCGGACAGTAGACACTGAAGCTTTCTTT.

This sequence joins TRBV27 and TRBJ2-1, with TRBD2 identical over 8 bases. This CDR3 spans 15 amino acids. V lost 2 bases and J lost 2; bases outside the gene matches: 2. Germline CDR1 is MNHEY and CDR2 is SMNVEV (reference sequence). This chain's CDR3 is CASSLTSGTYNEQFF. For the CDR3, the DNA is TGTGCCAGCAGTTTAACTAGCGGCACCTACAATGAGCAGTTCTTC.

This rearrangement joins TRBV7-8 to TRBJ2-2, with no clear D. CDR1 is SGHVS, CDR2 FQNEAQ, per germline. V lost 1 base and J 0 bases, leaving 12 bases between the germline ends. The CDR3 contains 17 residues. The CDR3 DNA is TGTGCCAGCAGCTTAGAGAGGTGGAGATCGAACACCGGGGAGCTGTTTTTT. Residues: CASSLERWRSNTGELFF.